The entry below describes one TCR beta chain. This entry is derived from a study of T cell responses to AZD1222 COVID-19 vaccine. Produced via immunoSEQ multiplex PCR; TCRdb's table is partial and in-frame only. The sample has about 150,000 clones, roughly nine tenths seen once. Between the trimmed V and J ends, which lost 4 bases and 1 base, there was a span of 11 bases. CDR3 length: 14 residues. Per germline, CDR1 GTSNPN and CDR2 SVGIG (reference sequence). The sequencing used peripheral blood, collected on day 0 of AZD1222 vaccination. The TCR sequence derives from an adult in good health. The J gene is TRBJ2-1, the V gene TRBV30; D is unclear. DNA for the CDR3: TGTGCCTGGAAAATAGTTAGTTCCTACAATGAGCAGTTCTTC. Protein: CAWKIVSSYNEQFF. Using reference TRBV30 and TRBJ2-1 for the parts outside the CDR3, the full variable domain is SQTIHQWPATLVQPVGSPLSLECTVEGTSNPNLYWYRQAAGRGLQLLFYSVGIGQISSEVPQNLSASRPQDRQFILSSKKLLLSDSGFYLCAWKIVSSYNEQFFGPGTRLTVL.